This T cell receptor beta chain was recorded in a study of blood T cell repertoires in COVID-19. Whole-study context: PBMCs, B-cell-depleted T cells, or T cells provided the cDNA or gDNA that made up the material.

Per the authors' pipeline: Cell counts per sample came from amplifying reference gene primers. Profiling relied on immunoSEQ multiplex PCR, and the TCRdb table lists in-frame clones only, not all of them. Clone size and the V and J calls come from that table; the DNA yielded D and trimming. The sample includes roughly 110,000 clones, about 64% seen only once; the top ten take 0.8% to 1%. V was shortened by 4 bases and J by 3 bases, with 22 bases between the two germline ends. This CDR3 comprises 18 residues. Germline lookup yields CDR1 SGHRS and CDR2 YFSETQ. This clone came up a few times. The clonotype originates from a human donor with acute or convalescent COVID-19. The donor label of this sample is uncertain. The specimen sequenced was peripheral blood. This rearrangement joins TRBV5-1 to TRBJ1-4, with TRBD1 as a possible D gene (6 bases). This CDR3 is CASSLVQPAGAANEKLFF. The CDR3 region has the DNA TGCGCCAGCAGCCTAGTCCAGCCCGCGGGGGCGGCTAATGAAAAACTGTTTTTT.